This entry lists 12 T cell receptor beta chains sequenced from one sample in a study of regulatory T cells in long-lasting Graves disease. Time point: persistent/refractory GD, antithyroid drugs over 5 years with positive TRAb. PBMCs provided the RNA from which the TCR library was made. iRepertoire HTBI primers and Arm-PCR of CDR3 regions built TCR beta libraries. TCRdb passed the multiplex PCR reads through MiXCR, listing each CDR3 protein once. The table shows about 660,000 distinct CDR3 sequences, with approximately 29% occurring only once. Source: peripheral blood mononuclear cells (PBMCs), taken when the disease was refractory, from a patient treated with antithyroid drugs. The receptors shown here come from a female donor with Graves disease.

This clonotype was counted a single time. This may stem from a read error, because a much larger clone lies one nucleotide away. The V and J genes are TRBV6-2 or TRBV6-3 and TRBJ2-5; no clear D. The CDR3 length is 13 residues. Germline-derived CDR1 and CDR2 are MNHEY and SVGEGT. The CDR3 protein is CASGYGRAETQYF. CDR3 DNA sequence: TGTGCCAGCGGTTACGGTCGAGCTGAGACCCAGTACTTC.

This clonotype has at least ten counts. The chain is built from TRBV2 and TRBJ2-7, with D hard to call. Germline CDR1 reads SNHLY; CDR2 reads FYNNEI. The CDR3 contains 12 residues. V lost 6 bases and J lost 3, with 9 bases in between. The CDR3 protein is CASSTLHYEQYF. In nucleotides, the CDR3 is TGTGCCAGCAGCACTCTACACTACGAGCAGTACTTC.

In its sample, this clonotype was seen many times. This sequence joins TRBV2 and TRBJ1-4; no clear D gene. Germline V gene sequence: CDR1 SNHLY, CDR2 FYNNEI. The CDR3 spans 14 residues. Trimming took off 5 bases at V and 6 bases at J, with 13 bases between the two ends. CDR3 in DNA: TGTGCCAGCAGTAAAGACACGACGGATGAAAAACTGTTTTTT. Translating it yields CASSKDTTDEKLFF.

The chain uses TRBV7-2 and TRBJ2-5; TRBD2 is a possible D gene (5 bases). The CDR3 length is 14 residues. Trimming took off 2 bases at V and 5 bases at J, with 12 bases between the two ends. Looked up from germline, CDR1 is SGHTA and CDR2 is FQGNSA. CDR3: CASSLRGYGETQYF. CDR3 sequence (DNA): TGTGCCAGCAGCTTACGAGGGTATGGGGAGACCCAGTACTTC.

This clonotype has only a few counts. The chain carries TRBV15 and TRBJ1-2, with no clear D. The V gene lost 0 bases and the J gene lost 8 bases, with 13 bases spanning the gap. Germline CDR1 reads LNHNV; CDR2 reads YYDKDF (reference sequence). This CDR3 has 14 amino acids. CDR3 amino acids: CATSRDMQAYGYTF. Here the CDR3 DNA reads TGTGCCACCAGCAGAGATATGCAAGCCTACGGCTACACCTTC.

This clonotype was seen many times. This rearrangement joins TRBV12-3 or TRBV12-4 to TRBJ1-6; D is perhaps TRBD1 (6 bases). This CDR3 spans 15 amino acids. V was shortened by 5 bases and J by 10 bases, with 18 bases between the two germline ends. CDR3 DNA: TGTGCCAGCAGTCCCCGGACAGTCTTTCGGTCACCCCTCCACTTT. Translated: CASSPRTVFRSPLHF.

The genes are TRBV20-1 and TRBJ2-7; 7 bases are a match to TRBD1. The V and J ends lost 5 bases and 6 bases, in that order; junction bases with no gene match: 7. Germline V gene sequence: CDR1 DFQATT, CDR2 SNEGSKA (reference sequence). The CDR3 consists of 12 residues. This chain's CDR3 is CSAPTGFGEQYF. The CDR3 bases are TGCAGTGCTCCGACAGGGTTCGGCGAGCAGTACTTC.

This clonotype was seen ten or more times. This chain uses TRBV12-3 or TRBV12-4 with TRBJ1-1; no reliable D call. Trimming removed 6 bases at V and 4 bases at J, with 18 bases between. CDR3 length: 15 amino acids. CDR3 DNA sequence: TGTGCCAGCAGCTCGAAACTAGGACCAGGCACTGAAGCTTTCTTT. It encodes CASSSKLGPGTEAFF.

This clonotype was detected many times. This chain connects TRBV2 to TRBJ2-7; D may be TRBD2 (6 bases). Per the germline V gene, CDR1 is SNHLY and CDR2 is FYNNEI. Trimming removed 5 bases at V and 3 bases at J, with 11 bases between. The CDR3 extends over 13 amino acids. The CDR3 here is CASSPGTYYEQYF. In DNA form, the CDR3 reads TGTGCCAGCAGTCCCGGGACTTACTACGAGCAGTACTTC.

This clonotype was observed a few times. J is TRBJ1-5 and V is TRBV5-1; tentative D call: TRBD1 (6 bases). Trimming took off 2 bases at V and 9 bases at J, with 12 bases between the two ends. The length of the CDR3 is 13 residues. Germline V lookup: CDR1 SGHRS, CDR2 YFSETQ. The CDR3 bases are TGCGCCAGCAGCTTAGGGGGAAATTGGCCCCAGCATTTT. This gives the protein CASSLGGNWPQHF.

The chain recombines TRBV12-3 or TRBV12-4 with TRBJ2-4; 10 bases line up with TRBD1. V lost 6 bases, J lost 2 bases, and 4 bases stayed unmatched. The CDR3 runs to 15 residues. CDR3 bases: TGTGCCAGCAGCGGACAGGGGGTTACCAAAAACATTCAGTACTTC. This codes for CASSGQGVTKNIQYF.

This clonotype was seen repeatedly, ten times or more. The V call is TRBV11-2, the J call TRBJ2-2; 7 bases line up with TRBD1. From germline, CDR1 is SGHAT and CDR2 FQNNGV. The trim removed 8 bases at V and 6 bases at J, leaving 9 bases unmatched. The CDR3 covers 14 residues. This chain's CDR3 is CASHLDRVAGELFF. CDR3 bases: TGTGCCAGCCATCTTGACAGGGTCGCCGGGGAGCTGTTTTTT.